Following are 3 T cell receptor beta chains from one sample sequenced in a study of CD8 T cells in Susac syndrome. The authors reverse transcribed roughly 0.5 to 1 ug RNA with random hexamers. TCRdb reprocessed the immunoSEQ multiplex PCR reads via MiXCR and lists one record per CDR3 protein. The sample consists of 250,000 to 300,000 distinct CDR3 sequences, approximately 85% of them appearing once. The sample taken for sequencing was CD8+ T cells from PBMCs. The receptors originated from a human donor with multiple sclerosis.

The chain is built from TRBV6-2 or TRBV6-3 and TRBJ2-7; D not certain. The CDR3 is 15 residues long. Trimming shortened V by 4 bases and J by 1 base, and 14 bases separated the two germline ends. Germline V gene sequence: CDR1 MNHEY, CDR2 SVGEGT. CDR3 region: CASSSLPPGSYEQYF. CDR3 bases: TGTGCCAGCAGTTCCCTTCCCCCCGGATCCTACGAGCAGTACTTC.

The rearrangement links TRBV23-1 to TRBJ2-3; D possibly corresponds to TRBD2 (6 bases). TRBV23-1 is reported as an ORF; its role is uncertain. Trimming stripped 4 bases from V and 1 base from J, with 12 bases between. The CDR3 is 15 residues long. The chain's CDR3 is CASSPLGGGTDTQYF. The DNA for the CDR3 is TGCGCCAGCAGTCCGTTGGGGGGAGGCACAGATACGCAGTATTTT.

The CDR3 DNA follows: TGTGCCAGCAGGGATTCAGCGGTGGAACGCACTGAAGCTTTCTTT. Its protein product is CASRDSAVERTEAFF. The genes are TRBV5-4 and TRBJ1-1; D not resolved. Trimming removed 5 bases from V and 4 bases from J, with 18 bases in between. Germline CDR1 SGHNT, CDR2 YYREEE (reference sequence). CDR3 size: 15 residues.